The next 22 T cell receptor beta chains were all read from a single sample in a study of shared clonotypes between healthy human individuals. Measured with immunoSEQ multiplex PCR; TCRdb has only the in-frame clones, and not every one. Of about 490,000 clones in the sample, about 80% were seen once. Sequencing input: PBMCs. These receptors were obtained from a woman aged 35 to 49 in good health. Some clones in this sample may be carry-over from other donors' samples.

This sequence joins TRBV7-8 and TRBJ2-1; TRBD2 agrees at 8 bases. Trimming cost V 5 bases and J 1 base; bases outside gene matches: 10. The CDR3 is 17 amino acids. Germline CDR1 and CDR2: SGHVS and FQNEAQ. CDR3 region: CASSTRGGGSSYNEQFF. The CDR3 DNA follows: TGTGCCAGCAGCACACGAGGCGGGGGGAGTTCCTACAATGAGCAGTTCTTC.

The V call is TRBV2, the J call TRBJ2-3, with 7 bases aligning to TRBD2. CDR1 SNHLY and CDR2 FYNNEI come from the germline V gene. This CDR3 is built from 12 residues. The ends lost 2 bases at V and 8 bases at J; junction bases unmatched: 1. The CDR3 bases are TGTGCCAGCAGTGAAACGGGGGGTACGCAGTATTTT. This translates into CASSETGGTQYF.

This clone was counted a few times. The chain carries TRBV28 and TRBJ2-7; TRBD2 matches at 9 bases. The germline V gene has CDR1 MDHEN and CDR2 SYDVKM. Losses at the gene ends were 5 bases for V and 4 bases for J; bases not matched to a gene: 6. This CDR3 is 14 amino acids long. The CDR3 DNA reads TGTGCCAGCAGTCTTAGCGGGGGACTATACGAGCAGTACTTC. This codes for CASSLSGGLYEQYF.

The CDR3 DNA reads TGTGCCAGCGACTCTAGCACAGATACGCAGTATTTT. This translates into CASDSSTDTQYF. The chain joins TRBV28 to TRBJ2-3; unclear D gene. CDR1 MDHEN and CDR2 SYDVKM come from the germline V gene. The CDR3 length is 12 residues. V gave up 8 bases and J gave up 0 bases, with 6 bases separating them.

V is TRBV19 and J is TRBJ2-2; 7 nucleotides line up with TRBD2. The CDR3 contains 15 residues. Trimming at V came to 6 bases and at J to 5 bases, leaving 9 bases not matched to a gene. Per the germline V gene, CDR1 is LNHDA and CDR2 is SQIVND (reference sequence). The CDR3 loop is CASRSAGVWTGELFF. The CDR3, as DNA: TGTGCCAGTAGGTCGGCGGGAGTATGGACCGGGGAGCTGTTTTTT.

Worth noting for this clone: This specimen includes other DNA sequences encoding the same CDR3. The gene calls are TRBV6-5 and TRBJ2-1, with D perhaps matching TRBD1 (5 bases). Germline CDR1 reads MNHEY; CDR2 reads SVGAGI. The CDR3 spans 14 residues. V was clipped by 3 bases and J by 2 bases, with 8 bases between them. CDR3 protein: CASSYRGPYNEQFF. CDR3 in DNA: TGTGCCAGCAGTTATAGGGGCCCCTACAATGAGCAGTTCTTC.

This clone was observed once. The V call is TRBV30, the J call TRBJ1-4; 8 nucleotides agree with TRBD1. Trimming at V came to 5 bases and at J to 8 bases, leaving 7 bases not matched to a gene. The length of the CDR3 is 13 residues. Germline assignment: CDR1 GTSNPN and CDR2 SVGIG (reference sequence). For the CDR3, the DNA is TGTGCCTGGCAAAGACAGGGGAGCGAAAAACTGTTTTTT. This sequence encodes CAWQRQGSEKLFF. Variable domain in full (rest from reference TRBV30 and TRBJ1-4): SQTIHQWPATLVQPVGSPLSLECTVEGTSNPNLYWYRQAAGRGLQLLFYSVGIGQISSEVPQNLSASRPQDRQFILSSKKLLLSDSGFYLCAWQRQGSEKLFFGSGTQLSVL.

The chain employs TRBV5-1 and TRBJ2-2, with a weak D call TRBD2 (5 bases). This CDR3 is 14 amino acids long. CDR1 and CDR2 (germline): SGHRS, YFSETQ. Trimming cost V 1 base and J 3 bases, with 7 bases left between them. The CDR3 DNA reads as TGCGCCAGCAGCTTGCTAGCCCACACCGGGGAGCTGTTTTTT. Translating it yields CASSLLAHTGELFF.

The V gene is TRBV27, the J gene TRBJ2-1; D perhaps matches TRBD1 (6 bases). CDR1 and CDR2 (germline): MNHEY, SMNVEV (reference sequence). CDR3 length: 16 amino acids. V was shortened by 7 bases and J by 0 bases, with 16 bases between the two germline ends. The CDR3 protein is CASNLQGTISYNEQFF. The CDR3 DNA reads TGTGCCAGCAACCTACAGGGAACTATCTCCTACAATGAGCAGTTCTTC.

The V call is TRBV6-1, the J call TRBJ1-4, with D possibly matching TRBD1 (5 bases). The germline V gene encodes CDR1 MNHNS and CDR2 SASEGT. The CDR3 consists of 14 residues. Trimming left V 3 bases short and J 2 bases short, with 7 bases between. Here the CDR3 reads CASSERGTNEKLFF. CDR3 nucleotide sequence: TGTGCCAGCAGTGAGAGGGGTACTAATGAAAAACTGTTTTTT.

This clone has a handful of counts. The chain employs TRBV9 and TRBJ1-3; D possibly corresponds to TRBD1 (5 bases). The CDR3 contains 17 residues. The germline V gene encodes CDR1 SGDLS and CDR2 YYNGEE. V gave up 0 bases and J gave up 0 bases, with 13 bases separating them. CDR3 sequence: CASSVASRALSGNTIYF. CDR3 sequence (DNA): TGTGCCAGCAGCGTAGCCAGCAGGGCCCTCTCTGGAAACACCATATATTTT.

J is TRBJ2-3 and V is TRBV28; TRBD2 matches at 12 bases. V lost 5 bases to trimming and J lost 5 bases; unmatched junction nucleotides: 14. Per germline, CDR1 MDHEN and CDR2 SYDVKM. The CDR3 sequence is 18 residues long. The CDR3 DNA follows: TGTGCCAGCAGTCCGGCACTAGCGGGAGGCGGGGTTAAAGATACGCAGTATTTT. It yields the protein CASSPALAGGGVKDTQYF. Drawing the rest from reference TRBV28 and TRBJ2-3, the complete variable domain is DVKVTQSSRYLVKRTGEKVFLECVQDMDHENMFWYRQDPGLGLRLIYFSYDVKMKEKGDIPEGYSVSREKKERFSLILESASTNQTSMYLCASSPALAGGGVKDTQYFGPGTRLTVL.

This chain joins TRBV28 and TRBJ2-7; possibly TRBD2 for D (5 bases). Germline V lookup: CDR1 MDHEN, CDR2 SYDVKM. The CDR3 spans 14 residues. V was pared by 6 bases and J by 2 bases, with 14 bases between. The CDR3 loop reads CASRPGTAAYEQYF. The CDR3 bases are TGTGCCAGCAGGCCGGGAACTGCCGCCTACGAGCAGTACTTC.

The chain combines TRBV6-1 with TRBJ2-1; maybe TRBD2 (5 bases). V was pared by 3 bases and J by 4 bases, with 19 bases between. CDR1 MNHNS and CDR2 SASEGT come from the germline V gene. CDR3 size: 17 residues. The CDR3 DNA reads as TGTGCCAGCAGTGACCTTACTAGTTCGTGGGTTTACAATGAGCAGTTCTTC. It translates to CASSDLTSSWVYNEQFF.

As for this clone: A read error is likely, as this CDR3 ends without the conserved phenylalanine or tryptophan. The DNA is omitted, as the CDR3 cannot be located on it reliably, and the CDR3 follows TCRdb's listing. The gene calls are TRBV23-1 and TRBJ1-5; the D call TRBD1 from the table was never checked on the DNA. TRBV23-1 is marked as an open reading frame, function uncertain. The CDR3 has 10 residues if both end residues are counted. The CDR3 region is CASSPWGQGN.

The genes are TRBV5-1 and TRBJ1-2; the D gene is possibly TRBD1 (5 bases). The germline V gene encodes CDR1 SGHRS and CDR2 YFSETQ. V shed 4 bases and J shed 4 bases, with 17 bases lying between them. This CDR3 has 15 amino acids. DNA for the CDR3: TGCGCCAGCAGCGAAGGGGCAGGGTCCCCCTATGGCTACACCTTC. It is translated as CASSEGAGSPYGYTF.

The V and J genes are TRBV5-4 and TRBJ2-3; TRBD2 aligns across 11 bases. Germline CDR1 reads SGHNT; CDR2 reads YYREEE (reference sequence). The V and J ends lost 4 bases and 2 bases, in that order; junction bases with no gene match: 9. This CDR3 has 17 amino acids. CDR3 bases: TGTGCCAGCAGCCCTCCACTAGCGGGAGTGCCCACAGATACGCAGTATTTT. This encodes CASSPPLAGVPTDTQYF. Together with reference TRBV5-4 and TRBJ2-3, the CDR3 gives the full variable domain: ETGVTQSPTHLIKTRGQQVTLRCSSQSGHNTVSWYQQALGQGPQFIFQYYREEENGRGNFPPRFSGLQFPNYSSELNVNALELDDSALYLCASSPPLAGVPTDTQYFGPGTRLTVL.

The chain employs TRBV15 and TRBJ2-1; unclear D gene. The CDR3 sequence is 13 residues long. The V end was cut by 3 bases, the J end by 9 bases, with 12 bases between. In germline, CDR1 is LNHNV, CDR2 YYDKDF (reference sequence). CDR3 sequence: CATSSPAPGEQFF. The CDR3 DNA reads TGTGCCACCAGCAGCCCGGCCCCCGGTGAGCAGTTCTTC.

The chain uses TRBV7-2 and TRBJ2-3; 12 nucleotides match TRBD2. The V and J ends lost 1 base and 0 bases, in that order; junction bases with no gene match: 8. The length of the CDR3 is 19 residues. CDR1 is SGHTA, CDR2 FQGNSA, per germline. The CDR3 reads CASSLVLAGGPGSTDTQYF. Written as DNA, the CDR3 is TGTGCCAGCAGCTTAGTGCTAGCGGGAGGGCCGGGGAGCACAGATACGCAGTATTTT.

The chain employs TRBV5-1 and TRBJ2-7; possibly TRBD1 for D (6 bases). Germline CDR1 and CDR2: SGHRS and YFSETQ. V lost 0 bases to trimming and J lost 5 bases, with 15 bases between them. The CDR3 totals 15 residues. The CDR3 region has the DNA TGCGCCAGCAGCTTGGGTTCAGGGGATAGGGACGAGCAGTACTTC. Residues: CASSLGSGDRDEQYF.

This sequence joins TRBV11-2 and TRBJ2-3; perhaps TRBD2 as D (6 bases). Looked up from germline, CDR1 is SGHAT and CDR2 is FQNNGV. The CDR3 runs 13 residues. V lost 3 bases, J lost 4 bases, and 8 bases lay in between. The CDR3 nucleotides are TGTGCCAGCAGCTTGGAGGGAGCAGATACGCAGTATTTT. Its protein product is CASSLEGADTQYF.

J is TRBJ1-4 and V is TRBV15; TRBD1 matches at 7 bases. The CDR3 is made up of 14 amino acids. The germline V gene encodes CDR1 LNHNV and CDR2 YYDKDF (reference sequence). The V and J ends lost 4 bases and 4 bases, in that order; junction bases with no gene match: 3. The CDR3 sequence is CATSKTGINEKLFF. The CDR3 bases are TGTGCCACCAGCAAGACAGGGATTAATGAAAAACTGTTTTTT.